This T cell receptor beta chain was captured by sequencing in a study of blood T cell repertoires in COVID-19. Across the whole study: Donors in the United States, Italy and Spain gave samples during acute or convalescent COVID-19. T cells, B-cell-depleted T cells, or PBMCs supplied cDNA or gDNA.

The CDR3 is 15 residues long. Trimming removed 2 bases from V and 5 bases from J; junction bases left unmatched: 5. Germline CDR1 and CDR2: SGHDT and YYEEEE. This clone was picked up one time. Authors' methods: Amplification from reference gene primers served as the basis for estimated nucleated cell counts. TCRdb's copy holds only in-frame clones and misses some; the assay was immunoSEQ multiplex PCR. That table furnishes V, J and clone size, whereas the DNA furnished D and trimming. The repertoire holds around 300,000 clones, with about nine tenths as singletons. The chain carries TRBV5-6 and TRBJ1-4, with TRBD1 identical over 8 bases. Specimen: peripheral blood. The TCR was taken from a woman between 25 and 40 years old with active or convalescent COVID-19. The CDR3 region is CASSFSGQGNEKLFF. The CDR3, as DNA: TGTGCCAGCAGCTTTTCAGGACAGGGAAATGAAAAACTGTTTTTT.